There are a few counts of the clone carrying this T cell receptor beta chain. The data derive from a study of T cells after yellow fever vaccination. TCRdb recomputed calls from the 5' RACE reads with MiXCR, one row per CDR3 protein. The sample holds hundreds of thousands of distinct CDR3 sequences, around an eighth seen once. CDR1 is KGHSH and CDR2 is LQKENI in the germline V gene. Trimming removed 8 bases from V and 7 bases from J, with 14 bases in between. This CDR3 region has 13 residues. The receptor was derived from a man younger than 45 who received the YFV17D yellow fever vaccine. The chain couples TRBV18 to TRBJ2-2, with no clear D. This specimen consisted of PBMCs, obtained on the day of the yellow fever booster vaccination. The CDR3 region has the DNA TGTGCCAGCAAAACACAGCCCAGCGGGGAGCTGTTTTTT. Its protein is CASKTQPSGELFF.